The 19 T cell receptor beta chains in this list originate from one sample, sequenced in a study of ipilimumab plus nivolumab after autologous stem cell transplantation. The table came from immunoSEQ multiplex PCR; TCRdb's copy has only in-frame clones and leaves some out. The sample comprises 15,000 or so clones, 65% to 80% of which are singletons, and about 10% rests with the top ten. This sample comprised PBMCs, obtained in a trial of ipilimumab plus nivolumab as post-transplant consolidation. The receptor source for this set is a male donor with primary mediastinal lymphoma.

The chain is built from TRBV6-1 and TRBJ1-4, with D possibly being TRBD1 (6 bases). Germline V CDR1 and CDR2: MNHNS, SASEGT. Between the trimmed V and J ends, which lost 6 bases and 0 bases, there was a span of 11 bases. This CDR3 spans 15 amino acids. The CDR3, as DNA: TGTGCCAGCAGAACCGAGGGGGCAACTAATGAAAAACTGTTTTTT. Translated, it gives CASRTEGATNEKLFF.

This clone came up a few times. The chain is built from TRBV2 and TRBJ2-1, with 10 positions matching TRBD1. This CDR3 is 14 amino acids long. The trim removed 5 bases at V and 4 bases at J, leaving 2 bases unmatched. Germline V lookup: CDR1 SNHLY, CDR2 FYNNEI. CDR3 DNA: TGTGCCAGCAGTCGACAGGGGGCTTACAATGAGCAGTTCTTC. It encodes CASSRQGAYNEQFF.

The chain has TRBV6-6 and TRBJ1-5; D remains ambiguous. V lost 2 bases and J 4 bases, leaving 9 bases between the germline ends. The germline V gene has CDR1 MNHNY and CDR2 SVGAGI (reference sequence). There are 14 residues in the CDR3. CDR3 residues: CASSYGETNQPQHF. DNA for the CDR3: TGTGCCAGCAGTTACGGGGAGACTAATCAGCCCCAGCATTTT.

The chain recombines TRBV5-1 with TRBJ2-5; tentative D call: TRBD1 (5 bases). The V and J ends lost 4 bases and 5 bases respectively, with 9 bases between them. CDR3 size: 12 residues. Germline lookup yields CDR1 SGHRS and CDR2 YFSETQ. This CDR3 reads CASSQGWETQYF. The DNA for the CDR3 is TGCGCCAGCAGCCAGGGTTGGGAGACCCAGTACTTC. The whole variable domain, remainder taken from reference TRBV5-1 and TRBJ2-5, is KAGVTQTPRYLIKTRGQQVTLSCSPISGHRSVSWYQQTPGQGLQFLFEYFSETQRNKGNFPGRFSGRQFSNSRSEMNVSTLELGDSALYLCASSQGWETQYFGPGTRLLVL.

This rearrangement joins TRBV6-1 to TRBJ2-6; a possible D gene is TRBD1 (6 bases). This CDR3 spans 18 amino acids. Germline V CDR1 and CDR2: MNHNS, SASEGT. The V and J ends lost 2 bases and 0 bases respectively, with 14 bases between them. The CDR3 sequence: CASSEKGHFASGANVLTF. CDR3 nucleotide sequence: TGTGCCAGCAGTGAAAAGGGACACTTTGCCTCTGGGGCCAACGTCCTGACTTTC.

V is TRBV19 and J is TRBJ2-7; D unresolved. CDR1 is LNHDA, CDR2 SQIVND, per germline (reference sequence). The V end lost 1 base, the J end lost 0 bases, and 7 bases lay between the germline ends. There are 14 residues in the CDR3. The CDR3 loop is CASSIAASSYEQYF. In DNA form, the CDR3 reads TGTGCCAGTAGTATAGCGGCTAGCTCCTACGAGCAGTACTTC.

The chain combines TRBV9 with TRBJ1-3; D gene ambiguous. There are 13 residues in the CDR3. Germline lookup yields CDR1 SGDLS and CDR2 YYNGEE. Trimming removed 7 bases at V and 4 bases at J, with 12 bases between. The CDR3 loop reads CASQRETGNTIYF. In DNA form, the CDR3 reads TGTGCCAGCCAGCGTGAAACCGGAAACACCATATATTTT.

CDR3 nucleotides: TGTGCCAGCAGCCGGGACGGAGGATACGAGCAGTACTTC. Protein: CASSRDGGYEQYF. The V gene is TRBV7-3, the J gene TRBJ2-7, with D possibly being TRBD1 or TRBD2 (5 bases each). The CDR3 contains 13 residues. Looked up from germline, CDR1 is SGHTA and CDR2 is FQGTGA. V dropped 5 bases and J dropped 4 bases, with 12 bases sitting between them.

The V call is TRBV6-5, the J call TRBJ2-7; D is unresolved. Germline lookup yields CDR1 MNHEY and CDR2 SVGAGI. The CDR3 loop spans 12 amino acids. V was shortened by 6 bases and J by 3 bases, with 9 bases between the two germline ends. CDR3 nucleotides: TGTGCCAGCAGCCGTATTATCTACGAGCAGTACTTC. Translating gives CASSRIIYEQYF.

The V call is TRBV7-2, the J call TRBJ2-1; D possibly corresponds to TRBD1 (5 bases). CDR1 and CDR2 (germline): SGHTA, FQGNSA. Deletions cut 3 bases from V and 0 bases from J, with 9 bases between. The CDR3 runs 15 residues. Here the CDR3 DNA reads TGTGCCAGCAGCTTGGGCCAGGGCTCCTACAATGAGCAGTTCTTC. This gives the protein CASSLGQGSYNEQFF.

V and J are TRBV5-5 and TRBJ2-5; TRBD2 matches at 13 bases. CDR3 size: 18 residues. With V trimmed by 0 bases and J by 0 bases, 5 bases remained unmatched. Germline V lookup: CDR1 SGHKS, CDR2 YYEKEE (reference sequence). The CDR3 DNA reads as TGTGCCAGCAGCTTGGGGACTAGCGGGAGAGGATACCAAGAGACCCAGTACTTC. This sequence encodes CASSLGTSGRGYQETQYF.

V and J are TRBV28 and TRBJ2-3, with 7 bases matching TRBD2. There are 15 residues in the CDR3. With V trimmed by 5 bases and J by 4 bases, 9 bases remained unmatched. CDR1 is MDHEN and CDR2 is SYDVKM in the germline V gene. The CDR3 is CASSQSGGGADTQYF. For the CDR3, the DNA is TGTGCCAGCAGTCAATCGGGGGGAGGGGCAGATACGCAGTATTTT.

V usage is TRBV15 and J usage is TRBJ2-7, with 9 bases lining up with TRBD2. CDR3 length: 14 amino acids. CDR1 LNHNV and CDR2 YYDKDF come from the germline V gene (reference sequence). The V gene end was trimmed by 0 bases and the J gene end by 7 bases; junction bases not matched to a gene: 4. CDR3 protein: CATSRDAGGQEQYF. CDR3 sequence (DNA): TGTGCCACCAGCAGAGATGCGGGAGGGCAAGAGCAGTACTTC.

This clone has a handful of counts. This chain joins TRBV5-5 and TRBJ2-2, with TRBD1 matching over 7 bases. The CDR3 loop spans 16 amino acids. CDR1 and CDR2 from the germline V gene are SGHKS and YYEKEE (reference sequence). After removal of 4 bases from V and 0 bases from J, the junction contained 6 bases not matched to a gene. The CDR3 protein is CASSQGTAANTGELFF. CDR3 coding DNA: TGTGCCAGCAGCCAAGGGACAGCCGCGAACACCGGGGAGCTGTTTTTT.

The genes are TRBV28 and TRBJ2-5; D may match TRBD1 or TRBD2 (6 bases each). The CDR3 totals 13 residues. Germline loops: CDR1 MDHEN, CDR2 SYDVKM. V was clipped by 7 bases and J by 3 bases, with 12 bases between them. This chain's CDR3 is CASTPGGEETQYF. CDR3 nucleotide sequence: TGTGCCAGCACCCCCGGGGGCGAAGAGACCCAGTACTTC.

This chain links TRBV6-4 with TRBJ2-6, with D possibly being TRBD1 (5 bases). Germline loops: CDR1 MRHNA, CDR2 SNTAGT. Trimming stripped 0 bases from V and 3 bases from J, with 6 bases between. CDR3 length equals 15 residues. This CDR3 reads CASSDSQGGANVLTF. DNA of the CDR3: TGTGCCAGCAGTGACTCCCAGGGTGGGGCCAACGTCCTGACTTTC.

This clone was seen only a few times. The rearrangement links TRBV7-2 to TRBJ1-2; 8 nucleotides align to TRBD1. Trimming took 5 bases from V and 5 from J; bases not matched to a gene: 10. The CDR3 loop spans 15 amino acids. Germline-derived CDR1 and CDR2 are SGHTA and FQGNSA. The DNA of the CDR3 is TGTGCCAGCAGCCCTGGGGACAGGCCCCTTTATGGCTACACCTTC. It yields the protein CASSPGDRPLYGYTF. Full variable domain (missing parts from reference TRBV7-2 and TRBJ1-2): GAGVSQSPSNKVTEKGKDVELRCDPISGHTALYWYRQSLGQGLEFLIYFQGNSAPDKSGLPSDRFSAERTGGSVSTLTIQRTQQEDSAVYLCASSPGDRPLYGYTFGSGTRLTVV.

V gene TRBV28 combines with J gene TRBJ1-5; TRBD1 might be the D (6 bases). The V gene's germline CDR1 is MDHEN and CDR2 SYDVKM. The ends were cut back, 3 bases at V and 4 bases at J, with 16 bases in the middle. The CDR3 is 16 amino acids. CDR3: CASSFRTQGTNQPQHF. DNA of the CDR3: TGTGCCAGCAGTTTCCGAACACAGGGAACGAATCAGCCCCAGCATTTT.

With respect to this clone: Within the sample, other DNA sequences also encode this same CDR3. The genes are TRBV29-1 and TRBJ2-7; D gene uncertain. This CDR3 has 11 residues. Germline CDR1 is SQVTM and CDR2 is ANQGSEA. The germline V and J ends were trimmed by 5 bases and 3 bases, with 8 bases remaining between them. The chain's CDR3 is CSVSEIYEQYF. In DNA, the CDR3 is TGCAGCGTTTCAGAGATCTACGAGCAGTACTTC.